Below are 15 T cell receptor beta chains sequenced from a single sample in a study of OX40 agonist ivuxolimab in advanced cancers. Using immunoSEQ multiplex PCR, the repertoire was profiled, and TCRdb retains in-frame clones only, with some absent. Here the sample spans about 58,000 clones, roughly three quarters being singletons. The specimen was CD4+ or CD8+ T cells sorted from blood, collected in a trial of the OX40 agonist ivuxolimab. The receptor source for this set is an adult with an advanced solid tumor such as melanoma, head and neck, liver or kidney cancer.

The rearrangement uses TRBV18 and TRBJ2-3, with 8 bases lining up with TRBD1. Germline V gene lookup returns CDR1 KGHSH and CDR2 LQKENI. The CDR3 contains 14 residues. V lost 4 bases, J lost 3 bases, and 3 bases stayed unmatched. As DNA, the CDR3 is TGTGCCAGCTCACTACAGGGGGAAACAGATACGCAGTATTTT. It codes for CASSLQGETDTQYF.

This clone was observed once. The chain employs TRBV10-3 and TRBJ2-7; D is unclear. There are 11 residues in the CDR3. V gave up 7 bases and J gave up 2 bases, with 6 bases separating them. CDR1 is ENHRY and CDR2 is SYGVKD in the germline V gene. The CDR3 nucleotides read TGTGCCATCAAAGGCGCCTACGAGCAGTACTTC. Translating gives CAIKGAYEQYF.

This chain connects TRBV7-9 to TRBJ2-3; 9 positions agree with TRBD2. CDR3 length equals 16 residues. The ends lost 2 bases at V and 4 bases at J; junction bases unmatched: 7. Germline lookup yields CDR1 SEHNR and CDR2 FQNEAQ (reference sequence). CDR3 sequence: CASSLSAGGGPDTQYF. CDR3 DNA sequence: TGTGCCAGCAGCTTATCAGCGGGGGGTGGCCCAGATACGCAGTATTTT.

V and J are TRBV29-1 and TRBJ2-1; 12 bases fit TRBD2. The germline gives CDR1 SQVTM, CDR2 ANQGSEA. J lost 7 bases, V lost 6 bases, and 7 bases had no gene match. This CDR3 has 14 residues. The CDR3 spells CSVQRLAGDNEQFF. The CDR3 DNA reads TGCAGCGTGCAGAGACTAGCGGGAGATAATGAGCAGTTCTTC.

The table lists this clone with a few counts. This chain joins TRBV6-1 and TRBJ1-1, with D hard to call. The V end was cut by 2 bases, the J end by 8 bases, with 12 bases between. Germline CDR1 and CDR2: MNHNS and SASEGT. This CDR3 is 13 amino acids long. DNA for the CDR3: TGTGCCAGCAGTGAATCACGGGGAGGGGAAGCTTTCTTT. Its translation: CASSESRGGEAFF.

This clone was counted only a few times. V is TRBV9 and J is TRBJ2-7; 15 bases align to TRBD2. J was trimmed by 6 bases and V by 4 bases; bases with no gene match: 5. This CDR3 has 15 residues. CDR1 and CDR2 (germline): SGDLS, YYNGEE. The CDR3 DNA follows: TGTGCCAGCAGCCCATGGACTAGCGGGAGGGCCGAGCAGTACTTC. This translates into CASSPWTSGRAEQYF.

The genes are TRBV6-1 and TRBJ2-2; D ambiguous. In germline, CDR1 is MNHNS, CDR2 SASEGT. The CDR3 extends over 14 amino acids. The V end was cut by 5 bases, the J end by 1 base, with 8 bases between. Here the CDR3 reads CASSSGGNTGELFF. The CDR3 DNA sequence: TGTGCCAGCAGTTCCGGTGGGAACACCGGGGAGCTGTTTTTT.

The V and J genes are TRBV6-1 and TRBJ2-5, with D perhaps matching TRBD1 or TRBD2 (5 bases each). The CDR3 is made up of 15 amino acids. Trimming removed 0 bases at V and 1 base at J, with 9 bases between. The germline CDR1 and CDR2 sequences are MNHNS and SASEGT. CDR3 protein: CASSEAGTFQETQYF. CDR3 bases: TGTGCCAGCAGTGAAGCAGGGACCTTCCAAGAGACCCAGTACTTC.

The rearrangement uses TRBV5-1 and TRBJ1-1; D is undetermined. Trimming shortened V by 0 bases and J by 5 bases, and 14 bases separated the two germline ends. The germline gives CDR1 SGHRS, CDR2 YFSETQ. The CDR3 is 15 residues long. Here the CDR3 DNA reads TGCGCCAGCAGCTTGGGAGGCGGGGTGGTTACTGAAGCTTTCTTT. Protein sequence: CASSLGGGVVTEAFF.

The V and J genes are TRBV19 and TRBJ2-1; D possibly corresponds to TRBD1 (6 bases). The CDR3 is made up of 15 amino acids. Germline V CDR1 and CDR2: LNHDA, SQIVND (reference sequence). V was pared by 1 base and J by 7 bases, with 14 bases between. The CDR3 sequence: CASSIGQEETNEQFF. As DNA, the CDR3 is TGTGCCAGTAGTATAGGACAGGAGGAGACGAATGAGCAGTTCTTC.

This chain connects TRBV5-1 to TRBJ2-2, with 7 bases that match TRBD1. Germline V lookup: CDR1 SGHRS, CDR2 YFSETQ. The CDR3 is made up of 16 amino acids. V shed 4 bases and J 0 bases; nucleotides not matched to a gene: 6. CDR3: CASSPETGTNTGELFF. In DNA, the CDR3 is TGCGCCAGCAGCCCCGAGACAGGGACGAACACCGGGGAGCTGTTTTTT.

The rearrangement uses TRBV19 and TRBJ2-2; D may match TRBD1 or TRBD2 (5 bases each). The CDR3 sequence is 15 residues long. The V end lost 7 bases, the J end lost 4 bases, and 16 bases lay between the germline ends. CDR1 and CDR2 (germline): LNHDA, SQIVND (reference sequence). In DNA form, the CDR3 reads TGTGCCAGTACTTTGGGACGGAAGGCCACCGGGGAGCTGTTTTTT. Translation gives CASTLGRKATGELFF.

Written as DNA, the CDR3 is TGTGCCAGCACCCAAGCCCTAGGACCAGGAAACACCATATATTTT. Residues: CASTQALGPGNTIYF. The V and J genes are TRBV6-5 and TRBJ1-3; D gene unclear. V was clipped by 7 bases and J by 4 bases, with 17 bases between them. The CDR3 runs 15 residues. Germline CDR1 and CDR2: MNHEY and SVGAGI.

This clone was found a few times. The chain recombines TRBV9 with TRBJ1-3, with D possibly being TRBD1 (6 bases). The germline V gene has CDR1 SGDLS and CDR2 YYNGEE. The CDR3 runs 16 residues. The V end was cut by 4 bases, the J end by 2 bases, with 16 bases between. In nucleotides, the CDR3 is TGTGCCAGCAGCTCAGAAGGATCAGGGGCTGGAAACACCATATATTTT. Translation: CASSSEGSGAGNTIYF.

V usage is TRBV7-9 and J usage is TRBJ2-5; D unresolved. The better agreement between TRBJ2-7 and the DNA end casts doubt on the J call. The CDR3 is 11 amino acids. Germline V gene data show CDR1 as SEHNR and CDR2 as FQNEAQ (reference sequence). This chain's CDR3 is CASSLSYEQYF. The CDR3 nucleotides are TGTGCCAGCAGCCTTTCCTACGAGCAGTACTTC.